This record covers a single TCR beta chain. Sequencing used immunoSEQ multiplex PCR; TCRdb keeps in-frame clones, though not all of them. The profile shows under 1,100,000 clones, under 80% of them singletons. This sample is drawn from a study of shared clonotypes between healthy human individuals. The CDR3 runs to 18 residues. J gave up 1 base and V 2 bases, and 13 bases lay outside the gene matches. Germline loops: CDR1 GTSNPN, CDR2 SVGIG (reference sequence). The chain employs TRBV30 and TRBJ2-7; 11 bases agree with TRBD2. Sequencing used memory CD4+ T cells sorted from blood. Sample subset: CD45RA-negative fraction. This receptor was obtained from a man between 18 and 29 years old in good health. CDR3 coding DNA: TGTGCCTGGAGTTTCGCTGGGACCGGACTAGCGGGTTCCTACGAGCAGTACTTC. Translation: CAWSFAGTGLAGSYEQYF.